Sequencing of this T cell receptor (beta chain) was carried out in a study of CXCR3 chemokines and chemotherapy response in bladder cancer (dated by TCRdb to 2021 to 2024). With regard to the full study: The study set out to examine whether the activity of the CXCR3 chemokine system within tumors predicted response to chemotherapy in human bladder cancer.

The library was generated by PCR. Sequencing used an Illumina HiSeq 2500. In-frame beta chains were kept once TCRdb had trimmed the public reads at Q25 with fastp and called clones with MiXCR. A single entry per CDR3 protein holds the most common genes and DNA from its merged rows. Recorded for this sample are 3,000 or so distinct CDR3 sequences; about 10% of them occurred a single time. The ten largest clones take up 38% of the sample. As for this clonotype: Its antigen has not been determined. The sample holds no much larger clone one base away, and base qualities are not on file.

CDR1 and CDR2 are read off the germline V gene as LGHNA and YSLEER. From the cysteine up to the phenylalanine, the CDR3 has a length of 13 residues. Only CDR3 DNA is held: 39 bases, read in frame from base 1. Between the V and J ends, shortened by 3 bases and 4 bases respectively, the junction contains 7 bases. The chain couples TRBV4-3 to TRBJ2-1; the D segment cannot be called with confidence. The sample was collected from a patient whose treatment included neoadjuvant chemotherapy. This TCR derives from a human donor with bladder cancer that responded to neoadjuvant chemotherapy. The sequenced DNA is TGCGCCAGCAGCCATGATCCTTACAATGAGCAGTTCTTC. Its protein is CASSHDPYNEQFF.